A single sample is the source of the 5 T cell receptor beta chains below, sequenced in a study of cytomegalovirus exposure and HLA in healthy donors. PCR involved 60 Vbeta and 13 Jbeta primers. Assay used: immunoSEQ multiplex PCR; TCRdb lists only in-frame clones, some missing. The repertoire holds some 150,000 clones, with 87% as singletons. The sequenced material came from PBMCs. The source is a woman in her twenties or thirties in good health and CMV-seronegative.

This chain joins TRBV9 and TRBJ2-1, with TRBD2 matching over 12 bases. CDR1 and CDR2 (germline): SGDLS, YYNGEE. V gave up 4 bases and J gave up 4 bases; unmatched junction bases: 9. This CDR3 has 17 amino acids. CDR3 in amino acids: CASSTGLAGTRYNEQFF. The CDR3 bases are TGTGCCAGCAGCACCGGACTAGCGGGAACACGATACAATGAGCAGTTCTTC.

The rearrangement joins TRBV5-1 to TRBJ2-3; D is perhaps TRBD2 (5 bases). Per the germline V gene, CDR1 is SGHRS and CDR2 is YFSETQ. The V and J ends lost 5 bases and 2 bases respectively, with 12 bases between them. The CDR3 runs to 14 residues. CDR3 loop: CASSGRGNTDTQYF. The CDR3 region has the DNA TGCGCCAGCAGTGGTCGGGGAAACACAGATACGCAGTATTTT.

This clone was seen more than once but under ten times. This rearrangement joins TRBV10-1 to TRBJ2-6, with D perhaps TRBD1 (6 bases). The V gene's germline CDR1 is WNHNN and CDR2 SYGVQD (reference sequence). The CDR3 covers 16 residues. V was cut by 2 bases and J by 2 bases, with 10 bases left in between. CDR3 amino acids: CASSEGTGTGANVLTF. The DNA for the CDR3 is TGCGCCAGCAGTGAGGGTACAGGGACTGGGGCCAACGTCCTGACTTTC.

The rearrangement joins TRBV21-1 to TRBJ2-7; TRBD1 reflects the table's D call only, with no check against the DNA. TRBV21-1 is noted as a pseudogene. The CDR3 loop spans 17 amino acids. The CDR3 spells CASSKGGGRVSSYEQYF. The CDR3, as DNA: TGTGCCAGCAGCAAAGGAGGGGGTCGGGTTAGTTCCTACGAGCAGTACTTC.

This clone showed up just a few times. This sequence joins TRBV6-5 and TRBJ2-6, with unresolved D. The germline V gene has CDR1 MNHEY and CDR2 SVGAGI. V shed 4 bases and J shed 0 bases, with 7 bases lying between them. The CDR3 loop spans 15 amino acids. CDR3 DNA: TGTGCCAGCAGTTCCCCAGACTCTGGGGCCAACGTCCTGACTTTC. It yields the protein CASSSPDSGANVLTF.